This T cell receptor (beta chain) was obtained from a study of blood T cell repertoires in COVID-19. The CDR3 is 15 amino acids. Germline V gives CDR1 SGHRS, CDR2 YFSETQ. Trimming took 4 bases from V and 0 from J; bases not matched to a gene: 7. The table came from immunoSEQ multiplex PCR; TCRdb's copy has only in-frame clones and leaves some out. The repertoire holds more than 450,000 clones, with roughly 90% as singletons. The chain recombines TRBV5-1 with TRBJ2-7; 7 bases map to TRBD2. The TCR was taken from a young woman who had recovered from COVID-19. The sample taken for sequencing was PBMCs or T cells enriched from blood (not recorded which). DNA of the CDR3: TGCGCCAGCAGCCCTTGGGCTAGCGGCTCCTACGAGCAGTACTTC. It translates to CASSPWASGSYEQYF.